These T cell receptor beta chains were read from a single sample in a study of blood T cells in healthy people across ages. TCRdb analysed the 5' RACE reads with MiXCR anew, one entry per CDR3 protein. The repertoire holds around 990,000 distinct CDR3 sequences, with less than 45% as singletons. The sample comprised blood. These receptors came from a man younger than 35 in good health. The CDR3 runs from the conserved cysteine through the conserved F or W.

14	TRBV6-6	TRBJ1-2	CASSVKTVNYGYTF
14	TRBV20-1	TRBJ2-5	CSVIKSGGNDEQYF
15	TRBV7-9	TRBJ1-1	CASSLGGTAATEAFF
11	TRBV12-3/TRBV12-4	TRBJ2-3	CASSLVDTQYF
14	TRBV20-1	TRBJ1-6	CSASSQDYNSPLHF
19	TRBV5-1	TRBJ2-1	CASSPPPGTSGYSYNEQFF
15	TRBV24-1	TRBJ2-3	CATSGTGADTDAQYF
13	TRBV7-3	TRBJ2-3	CASSMIDTDTQYF
13	TRBV5-1	TRBJ1-2	CASSPESRGGYTF
14	TRBV27	TRBJ1-5	CASSPRQVGQPQHF
15	TRBV20-1	TRBJ1-5	CSARETGESNQPQHF
16	TRBV27	TRBJ1-2	CASSLSRGSLGYGYTF
16	TRBV3-1	TRBJ1-1	CASSQEGGQLDTEAFF
15	TRBV6-6	TRBJ2-1	CATKAQPNTNNEQFF
15	TRBV9	TRBJ2-1	CASSPVATSYNEQFF
13	TRBV7-6	NA	CASSFQTSTEQYF
16	TRBV4-3	TRBJ2-3	CASSQGTFRGRDTQYF
13	TRBV7-2	TRBJ1-2	CASSGQYDYGYTF
15	TRBV5-1	TRBJ1-4	CASSLGQQGYEKLFF
14	TRBV7-2	TRBJ1-6	CASSLMDYNSPLHF
12	TRBV24-1	TRBJ1-2	CATSEQGDGYTF
15	TRBV7-2	TRBJ1-2	CASSLNTGIGYGYTF
15	TRBV4-1	TRBJ1-2	CASSQVRVTSYGYTF
20	TRBV4-2	TRBJ2-4	CASSQVLSSSGVGAKNIQYF
15	TRBV20-1	TRBJ1-2	CSAGEPGQQNYGYTF
15	TRBV7-2	TRBJ2-1	CASSYIGTGYNEQFF
13	TRBV14	TRBJ1-2	CASSRRTVDGYTF
12	TRBV20-1	TRBJ1-1	CSALKTGTEAFF
14	TRBV4-2	TRBJ2-2	CASSQDGDTGELFF
15	TRBV12-3/TRBV12-4	TRBJ2-3	CASCEASGITDTQYF
13	TRBV25-1	NA	CASRSGQGSEQYF
15	TRBV12-3/TRBV12-4	TRBJ2-1	CASSLRTRGYNEQFF
14	TRBV14	TRBJ1-1	CASSQTEDLTEAFF
13	TRBV27	TRBJ1-2	CASSLGSGYGYTF
13	TRBV20-1	TRBJ1-2	CSARKTGNYGYTF
18	TRBV5-6	TRBJ1-1	CASSLAGGGGQENTEAFF
18	TRBV7-9	TRBJ1-2	CASSSSGTNALANYGYTF
16	TRBV9	TRBJ2-2	CASSLGGDSTTGELFF
13	TRBV28	TRBJ1-6	CAAGGEKNSPLHF
17	TRBV14	TRBJ2-2	CASSQDLFMGDTGELFF
17	TRBV11-2	TRBJ2-3	CASSSLRGRASIGTQYF
17	TRBV6-6	TRBJ2-2	CASSSTLAGGRTGELFF
15	TRBV5-1	TRBJ1-4	CASSQNRGHNEKLFF